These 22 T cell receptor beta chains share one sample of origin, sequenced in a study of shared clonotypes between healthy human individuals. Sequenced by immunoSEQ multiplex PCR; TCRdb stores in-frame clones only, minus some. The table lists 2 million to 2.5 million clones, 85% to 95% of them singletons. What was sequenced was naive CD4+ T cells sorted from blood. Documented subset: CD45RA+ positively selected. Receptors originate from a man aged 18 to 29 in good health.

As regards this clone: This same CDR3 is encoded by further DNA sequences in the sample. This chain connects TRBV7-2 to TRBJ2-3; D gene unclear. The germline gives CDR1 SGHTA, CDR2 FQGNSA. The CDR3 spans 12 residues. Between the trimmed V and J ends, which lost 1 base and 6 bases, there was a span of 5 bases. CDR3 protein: CASSLGRDTQYF. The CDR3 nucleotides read TGTGCCAGCAGCTTAGGACGGGATACGCAGTATTTT.

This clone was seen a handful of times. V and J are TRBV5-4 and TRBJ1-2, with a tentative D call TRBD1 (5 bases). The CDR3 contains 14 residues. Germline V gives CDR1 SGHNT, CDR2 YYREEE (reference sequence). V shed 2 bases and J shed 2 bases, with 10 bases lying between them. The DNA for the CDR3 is TGTGCCAGCAGCTTCGGGACGGAGAACTATGGCTACACCTTC. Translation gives CASSFGTENYGYTF.

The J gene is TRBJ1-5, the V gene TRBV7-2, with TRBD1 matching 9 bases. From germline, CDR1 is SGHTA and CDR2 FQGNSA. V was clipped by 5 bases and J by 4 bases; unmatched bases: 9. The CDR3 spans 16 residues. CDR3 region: CASSLETGTGNQPQHF. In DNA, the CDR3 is TGTGCCAGCAGCCTCGAAACCGGGACAGGGAATCAGCCCCAGCATTTT.

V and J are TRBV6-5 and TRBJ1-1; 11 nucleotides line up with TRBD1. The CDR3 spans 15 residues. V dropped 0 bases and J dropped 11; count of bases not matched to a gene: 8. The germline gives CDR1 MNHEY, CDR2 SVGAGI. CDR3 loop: CASSYSGQGAMEAFF. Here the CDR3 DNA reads TGTGCCAGCAGTTACTCTGGACAGGGGGCAATGGAGGCTTTCTTT.

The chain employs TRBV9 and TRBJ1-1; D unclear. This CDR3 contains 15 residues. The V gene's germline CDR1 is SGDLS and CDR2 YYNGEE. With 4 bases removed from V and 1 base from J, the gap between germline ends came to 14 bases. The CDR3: CASSPDVSGNTEAFF. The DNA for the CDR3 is TGTGCCAGCAGCCCAGATGTGTCAGGGAACACTGAAGCTTTCTTT. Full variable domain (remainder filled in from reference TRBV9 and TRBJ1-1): DSGVTQTPKHLITATGQRVTLRCSPRSGDLSVYWYQQSLDQGLQFLIQYYNGEERAKGNILERFSAQQFPDLHSELNLSSLELGDSALYFCASSPDVSGNTEAFFGQGTRLTVV.

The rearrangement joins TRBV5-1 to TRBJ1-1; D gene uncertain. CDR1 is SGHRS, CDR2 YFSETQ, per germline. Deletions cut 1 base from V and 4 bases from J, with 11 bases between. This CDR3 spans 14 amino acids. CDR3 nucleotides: TGCGCCAGCAGCTTGTGGGGATCCTCCACTGAAGCTTTCTTT. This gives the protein CASSLWGSSTEAFF.

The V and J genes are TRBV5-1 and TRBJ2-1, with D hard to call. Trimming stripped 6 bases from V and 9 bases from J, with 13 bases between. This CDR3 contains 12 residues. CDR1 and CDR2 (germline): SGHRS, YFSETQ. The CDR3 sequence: CASTMSGGEQFF. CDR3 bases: TGCGCCAGCACAATGTCCGGTGGTGAGCAGTTCTTC.

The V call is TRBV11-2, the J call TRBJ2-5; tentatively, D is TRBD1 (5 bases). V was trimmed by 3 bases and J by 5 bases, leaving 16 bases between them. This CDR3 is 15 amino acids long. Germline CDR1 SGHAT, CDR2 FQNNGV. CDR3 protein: CASSFGAKGFETQYF. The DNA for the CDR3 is TGTGCCAGCAGCTTTGGGGCCAAAGGGTTTGAGACCCAGTACTTC. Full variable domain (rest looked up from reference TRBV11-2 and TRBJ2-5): EAGVAQSPRYKIIEKRQSVAFWCNPISGHATLYWYQQILGQGPKLLIQFQNNGVVDDSQLPKDRFSAERLKGVDSTLKIQPAKLEDSAVYLCASSFGAKGFETQYFGPGTRLLVL.

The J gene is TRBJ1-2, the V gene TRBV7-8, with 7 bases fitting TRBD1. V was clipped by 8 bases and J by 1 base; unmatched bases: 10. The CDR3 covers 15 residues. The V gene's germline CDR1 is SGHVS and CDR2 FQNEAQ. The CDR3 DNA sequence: TGTGCCAGCGCATACAGGGGACTGGGTAACTATGGCTACACCTTC. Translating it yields CASAYRGLGNYGYTF.

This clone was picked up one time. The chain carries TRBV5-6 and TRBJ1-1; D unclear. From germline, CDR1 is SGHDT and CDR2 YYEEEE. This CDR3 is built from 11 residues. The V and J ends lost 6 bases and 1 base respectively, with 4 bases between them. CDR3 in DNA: TGTGCCAGCAAGAGGAACACTGAAGCTTTCTTT. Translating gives CASKRNTEAFF.

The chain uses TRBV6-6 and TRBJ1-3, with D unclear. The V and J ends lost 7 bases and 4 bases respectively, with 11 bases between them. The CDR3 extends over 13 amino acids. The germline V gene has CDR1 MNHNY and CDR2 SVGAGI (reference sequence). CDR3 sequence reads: CASTPGGGNTIYF. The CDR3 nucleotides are TGTGCCAGCACCCCCGGAGGGGGAAACACCATATATTTT.

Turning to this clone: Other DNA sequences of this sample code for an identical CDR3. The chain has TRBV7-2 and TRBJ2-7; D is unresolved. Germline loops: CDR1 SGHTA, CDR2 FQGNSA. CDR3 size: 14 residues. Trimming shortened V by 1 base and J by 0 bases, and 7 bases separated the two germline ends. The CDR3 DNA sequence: TGTGCCAGCAGCTTAGTCGGCAACTCCTACGAGCAGTACTTC. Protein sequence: CASSLVGNSYEQYF. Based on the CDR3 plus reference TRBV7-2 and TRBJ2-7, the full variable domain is GAGVSQSPSNKVTEKGKDVELRCDPISGHTALYWYRQSLGQGLEFLIYFQGNSAPDKSGLPSDRFSAERTGGSVSTLTIQRTQQEDSAVYLCASSLVGNSYEQYFGPGTRLTVT.

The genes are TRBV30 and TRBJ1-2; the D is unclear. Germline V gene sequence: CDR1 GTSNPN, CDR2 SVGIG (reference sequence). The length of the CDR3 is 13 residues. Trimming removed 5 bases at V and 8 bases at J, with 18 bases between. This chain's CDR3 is CAWGNPLGSGYTF. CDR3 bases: TGTGCCTGGGGGAATCCACTAGGGAGCGGCTACACCTTC.

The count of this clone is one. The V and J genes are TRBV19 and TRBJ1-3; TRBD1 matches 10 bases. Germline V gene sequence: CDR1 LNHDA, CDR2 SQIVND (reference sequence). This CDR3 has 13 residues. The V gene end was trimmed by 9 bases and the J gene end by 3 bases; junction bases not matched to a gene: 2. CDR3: CASRDRGGNTIYF. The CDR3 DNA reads TGTGCCAGCCGGGACAGGGGTGGAAACACCATATATTTT.

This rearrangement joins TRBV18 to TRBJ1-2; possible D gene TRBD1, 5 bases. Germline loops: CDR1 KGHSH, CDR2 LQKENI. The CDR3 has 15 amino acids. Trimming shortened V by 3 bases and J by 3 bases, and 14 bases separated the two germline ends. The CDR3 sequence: CASSPTPGGHYGYTF. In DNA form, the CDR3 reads TGTGCCAGCTCACCGACCCCGGGGGGTCACTATGGCTACACCTTC.

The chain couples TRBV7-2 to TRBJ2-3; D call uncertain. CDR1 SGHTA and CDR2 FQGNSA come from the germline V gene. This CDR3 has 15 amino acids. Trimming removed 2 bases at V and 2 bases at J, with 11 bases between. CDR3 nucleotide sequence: TGTGCCAGCAGCTTAACCTCCACTACCACAGATACGCAGTATTTT. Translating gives CASSLTSTTTDTQYF.

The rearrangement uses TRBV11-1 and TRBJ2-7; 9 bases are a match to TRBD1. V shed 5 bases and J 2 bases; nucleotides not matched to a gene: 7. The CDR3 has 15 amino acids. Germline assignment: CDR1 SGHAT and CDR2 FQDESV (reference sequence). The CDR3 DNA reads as TGTGCCAGCAGCCATCCGGGACAGGGAGCCTACGAGCAGTACTTC. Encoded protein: CASSHPGQGAYEQYF.

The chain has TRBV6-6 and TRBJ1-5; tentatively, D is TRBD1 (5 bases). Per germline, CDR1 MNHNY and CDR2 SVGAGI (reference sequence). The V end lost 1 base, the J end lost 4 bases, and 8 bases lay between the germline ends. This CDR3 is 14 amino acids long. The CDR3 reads CASSYLGTNQPQHF. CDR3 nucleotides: TGTGCCAGCAGTTACTTAGGGACTAATCAGCCCCAGCATTTT.

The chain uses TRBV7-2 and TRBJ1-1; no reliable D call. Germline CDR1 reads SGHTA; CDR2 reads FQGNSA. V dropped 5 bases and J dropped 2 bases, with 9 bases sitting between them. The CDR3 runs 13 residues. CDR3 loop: CASSPRPNTEAFF. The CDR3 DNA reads TGTGCCAGCAGCCCAAGGCCCAACACTGAAGCTTTCTTT.

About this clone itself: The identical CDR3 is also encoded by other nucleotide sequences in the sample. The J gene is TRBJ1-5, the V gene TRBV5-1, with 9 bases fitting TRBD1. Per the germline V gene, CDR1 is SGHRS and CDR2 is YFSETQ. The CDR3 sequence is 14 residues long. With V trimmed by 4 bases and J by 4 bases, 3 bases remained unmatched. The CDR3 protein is CASSPGTGNQPQHF. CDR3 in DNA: TGCGCCAGCAGCCCCGGGACAGGGAATCAGCCCCAGCATTTT.

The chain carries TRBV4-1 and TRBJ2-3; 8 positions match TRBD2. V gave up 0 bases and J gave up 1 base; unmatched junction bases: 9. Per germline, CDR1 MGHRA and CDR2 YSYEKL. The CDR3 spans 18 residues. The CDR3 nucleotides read TGCGCCAGCAGCCAAGAAGTAGCGACTAGCGAGGGCACAGATACGCAGTATTTT. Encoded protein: CASSQEVATSEGTDTQYF.

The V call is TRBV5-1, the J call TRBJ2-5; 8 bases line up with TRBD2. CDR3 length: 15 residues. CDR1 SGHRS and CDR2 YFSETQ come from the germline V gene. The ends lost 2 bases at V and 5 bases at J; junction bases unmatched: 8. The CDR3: CASSLGSSGLETQYF. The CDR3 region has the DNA TGCGCCAGCAGCTTAGGTTCTAGCGGGCTCGAGACCCAGTACTTC.